This T cell receptor (beta chain) was obtained from a study of cytomegalovirus exposure and HLA in healthy donors. Germline CDR1 and CDR2: MDHEN and SYDVKM. This CDR3 comprises 16 residues. The V and J ends lost 5 bases and 2 bases, in that order; junction bases with no gene match: 12. The PCR was carried out with 60 Vbeta primers and 13 Jbeta primers. TCRdb's copy holds only in-frame clones and misses some; the assay was immunoSEQ multiplex PCR. The sample includes 100,000 to 150,000 clones, over 15% of them seen just once. Material for sequencing was PBMCs. The rearrangement joins TRBV28 to TRBJ2-7, with 7 bases aligning to TRBD1. The source of this sequence is a female donor in good health and CMV-seropositive. CDR3 DNA sequence: TGTGCCAGCAGTCCCGACCGGGACAGTGGTACCTACGAGCAGTACTTC. It specifies CASSPDRDSGTYEQYF.